Presented here are 25 T cell receptor beta chains from one specimen sequenced in a study of identical twins. TCRdb ran MiXCR on the 5' RACE reads and lists one entry per CDR3 protein. The repertoire holds approximately 150,000 distinct CDR3 sequences, with under 4.5% as singletons. Sequencing input: memory T cells sorted from blood. These receptor sequences come from a man younger than 35 in good health.

This clonotype was counted ten times or more. The J gene is TRBJ2-2, the V gene TRBV4-2, with 9 bases fitting TRBD2. The CDR3 consists of 19 residues. Germline CDR1 is LGHNA and CDR2 is YNFKEQ. J was trimmed by 3 bases and V by 1 base; bases with no gene match: 12. CDR3 sequence (DNA): TGTGCCAGCAGCCAAGGACGATGGGCGGGAGGGCCGGACACCGGGGAGCTGTTTTTT. This sequence encodes CASSQGRWAGGPDTGELFF.

This clonotype was seen at least ten times. The V gene is TRBV6-5, the J gene TRBJ1-1, with D possibly TRBD1 on 6 matching bases. CDR1 and CDR2 from the germline V gene are MNHEY and SVGAGI. The CDR3 runs 15 residues. Trimming took 2 bases from V and 0 from J, leaving 10 bases between them. In nucleotides, the CDR3 is TGTGCCAGCAGTTACGTAAGGACAGTGAACACTGAAGCTTTCTTT. It encodes CASSYVRTVNTEAFF.

This clonotype was seen ten or more times. The V and J genes are TRBV28 and TRBJ1-5; D ambiguous. V was cut by 7 bases and J by 4 bases, with 23 bases left in between. Germline assignment: CDR1 MDHEN and CDR2 SYDVKM. This CDR3 region has 17 residues. In DNA, the CDR3 is TGTGCCAGCACCAGCAGCCGCAGGACTGTTGGAAATCAGCCCCAGCATTTT. Its protein is CASTSSRRTVGNQPQHF.

At least ten counts were recorded for this clonotype. The chain employs TRBV11-2 and TRBJ2-1; D is possibly TRBD1 (7 bases). V shed 5 bases and J shed 8 bases, with 19 bases lying between them. In germline, CDR1 is SGHAT, CDR2 FQNNGV. This CDR3 is built from 15 residues. DNA for the CDR3: TGTGCCAGCAGCCCCTGGGGGCAGGGGGGCCATGAGCAGTTCTTC. Protein: CASSPWGQGGHEQFF.

This clonotype was picked up many times. The CDR3 loop reads CASSLDGVGSYNEQFF. As DNA, the CDR3 is TGTGCCAGCAGCTTGGACGGGGTCGGCTCCTACAATGAGCAGTTCTTC. The chain recombines TRBV5-6 with TRBJ2-1; perhaps TRBD2 as D (5 bases). Germline-derived CDR1 and CDR2 are SGHDT and YYEEEE. Between the trimmed V and J ends, which lost 0 bases and 0 bases, there was a span of 10 bases. CDR3 length: 16 amino acids.

This clonotype has ten or more counts. The chain is built from TRBV5-1 and TRBJ2-5; D is possibly TRBD1 (6 bases). The CDR3 runs 13 residues. V lost 4 bases, J lost 4 bases, and 11 bases lay in between. Germline V CDR1 and CDR2: SGHRS, YFSETQ. Here the CDR3 reads CASSRDTRETQYF. In nucleotides, the CDR3 is TGCGCCAGCAGCAGGGACACAAGAGAGACCCAGTACTTC.

This clonotype came up many times. The V gene is TRBV7-8, the J gene TRBJ2-2; tentatively, D is TRBD1 (6 bases). The CDR3 runs to 16 residues. With 0 bases removed from V and 1 base from J, the gap between germline ends came to 9 bases. The germline gives CDR1 SGHVS, CDR2 FQNEAQ. The CDR3 nucleotides are TGTGCCAGCAGCTTAGCCTCCAGGGGGAACACCGGGGAGCTGTTTTTT. Protein sequence: CASSLASRGNTGELFF.

This clonotype has a count of ten or more. V usage is TRBV7-9 and J usage is TRBJ2-3, with 7 bases that match TRBD2. CDR1 and CDR2 (germline): SEHNR, FQNEAQ (reference sequence). The CDR3 is 16 residues long. V shed 3 bases, J shed 0 bases, and the junction held 6 bases outside the gene matches. The CDR3: CASSFYLAASTDTQYF. The DNA for the CDR3 is TGTGCCAGCAGCTTCTATCTAGCGGCTAGCACAGATACGCAGTATTTT.

There are a few counts of this clonotype. The chain employs TRBV5-1 and TRBJ1-4; TRBD1 matches 7 bases. Germline V gene lookup returns CDR1 SGHRS and CDR2 YFSETQ. There are 15 residues in the CDR3. The V gene end was trimmed by 3 bases and the J gene end by 8 bases; junction bases not matched to a gene: 10. The CDR3 region is CASSSETGSSEKLFF. For the CDR3, the DNA is TGCGCCAGCAGCTCGGAGACAGGGTCTAGCGAAAAACTGTTTTTT.

The V call is TRBV10-3, the J call TRBJ2-5, with 11 nucleotides matching TRBD2. CDR3 length: 15 residues. J lost 5 bases, V lost 4 bases, and 6 bases had no gene match. The germline gives CDR1 ENHRY, CDR2 SYGVKD. CDR3: CAISVRTSGPETQYF. CDR3 DNA sequence: TGTGCCATCAGTGTTAGGACTAGCGGGCCCGAGACCCAGTACTTC.

The sample holds many counts of this clonotype. This chain connects TRBV10-3 to TRBJ2-7, with 9 bases that match TRBD2. The CDR3 has 14 amino acids. With V trimmed by 5 bases and J by 5 bases, 7 bases remained unmatched. Germline loops: CDR1 ENHRY, CDR2 SYGVKD. This chain's CDR3 is CAISTGTSSNEQYF. CDR3 bases: TGTGCCATCAGTACCGGGACTAGCAGTAACGAGCAGTACTTC.

This clonotype has more than one count but fewer than ten. CDR3 in amino acids: CSVRGLGNEKLFF. CDR3 DNA sequence: TGCAGCGTGAGAGGGCTAGGGAATGAAAAACTGTTTTTT. The chain uses TRBV29-1 and TRBJ1-4, with D unresolved. This CDR3 spans 13 amino acids. Deletions cut 6 bases from V and 5 bases from J, with 13 bases between. The germline CDR1 and CDR2 sequences are SQVTM and ANQGSEA.

This clonotype was picked up many times. The chain combines TRBV4-2 with TRBJ2-1, with 9 positions matching TRBD1. With 1 base clipped from V and 8 bases from J, the junction kept 9 bases outside the gene matches. Per the germline V gene, CDR1 is LGHNA and CDR2 is YNFKEQ. The CDR3 loop spans 16 amino acids. The CDR3 sequence: CASSQAPQGANHEQFF. DNA of the CDR3: TGTGCCAGCAGCCAAGCACCACAGGGGGCTAATCATGAGCAGTTCTTC.

Ten or more counts support this clonotype. This chain uses TRBV28 with TRBJ2-2; 12 nucleotides line up with TRBD1. Unmatched junction bases numbered 11, after V lost 6 bases and J lost 6 bases. CDR1 is MDHEN, CDR2 SYDVKM, per germline. CDR3 length: 17 amino acids. The CDR3: CASSFLRGQGASGELFF. The CDR3 DNA follows: TGTGCCAGCAGCTTCTTGAGGGGACAGGGGGCATCCGGGGAGCTGTTTTTT.

This clonotype was observed at least ten times. J is TRBJ2-6 and V is TRBV5-1, with 11 bases that match TRBD2. V lost 5 bases and J lost 2; bases outside the gene matches: 3. This CDR3 contains 16 residues. Germline V lookup: CDR1 SGHRS, CDR2 YFSETQ. The CDR3 loop reads CASRLLAGAGANVLTF. CDR3 nucleotide sequence: TGCGCCAGCAGGTTACTAGCGGGAGCTGGGGCCAACGTCCTGACTTTC.

In its sample, this clonotype was seen a few times. The chain recombines TRBV24-1 with TRBJ2-3; 10 bases match TRBD2. The V segment lost 0 bases and the J segment 5 bases; nucleotides outside the gene matches: 4. CDR3 size: 16 residues. Germline V gene sequence: CDR1 KGHDR, CDR2 SFDVKD. The CDR3 DNA reads TGTGCCACCAGTGATTTGGGGCCTAGCGGGAGAGATACGCAGTATTTT. Its translation: CATSDLGPSGRDTQYF.

This clonotype has at least ten counts. The J gene is TRBJ2-6, the V gene TRBV28, with 8 nucleotides matching TRBD1. The CDR3 consists of 16 residues. V lost 6 bases, J lost 2 bases, and 6 bases stayed unmatched. Germline CDR1 is MDHEN and CDR2 is SYDVKM. CDR3 protein: CASSPPGQAGANVLTF. In nucleotides, the CDR3 is TGTGCCAGCAGCCCCCCGGGACAGGCTGGGGCCAACGTCCTGACTTTC.

As regards this clonotype: Possible read error: a much larger clone is one base away. The rearrangement links TRBV6-5 to TRBJ2-6, with D unclear. The CDR3 spans 11 residues. Deletions cut 10 bases from V and 1 base from J, with 2 bases between. Germline assignment: CDR1 MNHEY and CDR2 SVGAGI. As DNA, the CDR3 is TGTGCCACATCTGGGGCCAACGTCCTGACTTTC. Its protein product is CATSGANVLTF.

This clonotype was seen many times. The V call is TRBV27, the J call TRBJ2-7; D might be TRBD1 or TRBD2, each matching 5 bases. CDR1 and CDR2 from the germline V gene are MNHEY and SMNVEV (reference sequence). Trimming left V 9 bases short and J 3 bases short, with 21 bases between. The CDR3 runs to 15 residues. The CDR3 here is CASGEGYTLFYEQYV. The CDR3 bases are TGTGCCAGTGGTGAGGGGTACACTCTTTTCTACGAGCAGTACGTC.

This clonotype was recorded at least ten times. The rearrangement uses TRBV5-1 and TRBJ2-1; possibly TRBD2 for D (6 bases). Trimming left V 4 bases short and J 0 bases short, with 14 bases between. The germline V gene has CDR1 SGHRS and CDR2 YFSETQ. This CDR3 contains 16 residues. The CDR3 region has the DNA TGCGCCAGCAGCGCCAGTCTAGCGAGCTCCTACAATGAGCAGTTCTTC. It specifies CASSASLASSYNEQFF.

The V gene is TRBV6-1, the J gene TRBJ2-1, with 9 bases matching TRBD1. The trim removed 6 bases at V and 8 bases at J, leaving 11 bases unmatched. Germline lookup yields CDR1 MNHNS and CDR2 SASEGT. The CDR3 contains 15 residues. In nucleotides, the CDR3 is TGTGCCAGCAGATCACCGGGACAGGGTAGCCATGAGCAGTTCTTC. Protein: CASRSPGQGSHEQFF.

This clonotype came up many times. The rearrangement joins TRBV12-3 or TRBV12-4 to TRBJ2-5, with D possibly TRBD1 on 5 matching bases. The CDR3 runs 16 residues. V lost 2 bases to trimming and J lost 1 base, with 14 bases between them. CDR3 sequence reads: CASSLRQTDTQETQYF. The CDR3 coding sequence is TGTGCCAGCAGTTTACGTCAGACAGACACCCAAGAGACCCAGTACTTC.

This clonotype was recorded many times. V is TRBV6-5 and J is TRBJ2-3; 15 nucleotides align to TRBD2. This CDR3 has 16 residues. The V gene's germline CDR1 is MNHEY and CDR2 SVGAGI. The J segment lost 3 bases and the V segment lost 2 bases, leaving 0 bases of the junction unmatched. CDR3 nucleotide sequence: TGTGCCAGCAGTTACGGGACTAGCGGGAGGACAGATACGCAGTATTTT. Amino acid sequence: CASSYGTSGRTDTQYF.

This clonotype was counted many times. The chain links TRBV5-1 to TRBJ2-5; D remains unclear. The CDR3 consists of 13 residues. The V gene lost 5 bases and the J gene lost 1 base, with 9 bases spanning the gap. Germline V CDR1 and CDR2: SGHRS, YFSETQ. This CDR3 is CASRLDAQETQYF. The CDR3 DNA sequence: TGCGCCAGCAGATTAGACGCCCAAGAGACCCAGTACTTC. The full variable domain, completed using reference TRBV5-1 and TRBJ2-5, is KAGVTQTPRYLIKTRGQQVTLSCSPISGHRSVSWYQQTPGQGLQFLFEYFSETQRNKGNFPGRFSGRQFSNSRSEMNVSTLELGDSALYLCASRLDAQETQYFGPGTRLLVL.

This clonotype was recorded a few times. The J gene is TRBJ2-2, the V gene TRBV14; 8 bases agree with TRBD2. The CDR3 contains 15 residues. V shed 0 bases, J shed 9 bases, and the junction held 6 bases outside the gene matches. CDR1 is SGHDN, CDR2 FVKESK, per germline. CDR3 in DNA: TGTGCCAGCAGCCAAGAGTCCGGGAGGGCCAGGGAGCTGTTTTTT. This translates into CASSQESGRARELFF.